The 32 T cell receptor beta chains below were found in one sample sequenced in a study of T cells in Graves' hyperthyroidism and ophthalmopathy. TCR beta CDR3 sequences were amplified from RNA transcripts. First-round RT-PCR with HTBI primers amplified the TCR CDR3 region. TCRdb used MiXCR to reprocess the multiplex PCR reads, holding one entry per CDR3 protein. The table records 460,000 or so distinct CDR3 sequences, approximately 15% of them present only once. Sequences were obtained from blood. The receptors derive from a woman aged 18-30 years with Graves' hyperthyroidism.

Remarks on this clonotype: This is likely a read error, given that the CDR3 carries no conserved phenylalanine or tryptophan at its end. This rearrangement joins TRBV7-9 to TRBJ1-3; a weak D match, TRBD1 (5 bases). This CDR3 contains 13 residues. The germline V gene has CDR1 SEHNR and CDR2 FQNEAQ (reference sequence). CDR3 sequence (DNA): TGTGCCAGCGCCAATACCGGGGGAAGCACCATATATCTT. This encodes CASANTGGSTIYL.

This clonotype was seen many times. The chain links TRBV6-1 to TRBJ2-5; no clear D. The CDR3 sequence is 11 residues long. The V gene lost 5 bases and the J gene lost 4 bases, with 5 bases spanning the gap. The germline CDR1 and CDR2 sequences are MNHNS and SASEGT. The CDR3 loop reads CASSYIETQYF. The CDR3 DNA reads TGTGCCAGCAGTTACATAGAGACCCAGTACTTC.

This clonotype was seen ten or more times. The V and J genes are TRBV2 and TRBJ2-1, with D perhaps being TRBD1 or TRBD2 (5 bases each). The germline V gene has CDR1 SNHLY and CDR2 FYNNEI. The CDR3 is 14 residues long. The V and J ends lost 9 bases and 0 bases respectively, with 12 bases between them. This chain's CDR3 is CARDTSSSYNEQFF. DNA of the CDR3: TGTGCCAGGGACACTAGTTCCTCCTACAATGAGCAGTTCTTC.

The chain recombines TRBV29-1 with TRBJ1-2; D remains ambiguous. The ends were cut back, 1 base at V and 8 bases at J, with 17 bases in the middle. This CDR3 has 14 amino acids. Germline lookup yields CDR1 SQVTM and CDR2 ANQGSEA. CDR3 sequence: CSVEVETRLRGYTF. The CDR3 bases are TGCAGCGTTGAAGTTGAGACAAGACTTAGGGGCTACACCTTC.

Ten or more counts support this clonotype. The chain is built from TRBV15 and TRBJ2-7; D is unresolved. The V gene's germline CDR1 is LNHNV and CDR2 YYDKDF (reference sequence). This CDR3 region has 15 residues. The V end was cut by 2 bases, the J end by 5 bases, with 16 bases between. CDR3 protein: CATSRRRGPDDEQYV. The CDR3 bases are TGTGCCACCAGCAGAAGGAGAGGACCTGACGACGAGCAGTACGTC.

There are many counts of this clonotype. CDR3 DNA: TGTGCCAGCAGTTTGGTGGGGCCGGGGGAGACCCAGTACTTC. Its protein product is CASSLVGPGETQYF. V and J are TRBV12-3 or TRBV12-4 and TRBJ2-5; the D call may be TRBD1 or TRBD2 (5 bases each). The CDR3 extends over 14 amino acids. Trimming removed 3 bases from V and 5 bases from J, with 13 bases in between.

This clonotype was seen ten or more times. CDR3 nucleotide sequence: TGTGCCAGCAGTCCCGGAGATCGGAGGGAGACCCAGTACTTC. Translated: CASSPGDRRETQYF. The chain employs TRBV7-3 and TRBJ2-5, with TRBD2 as a possible D gene (5 bases). Per germline, CDR1 SGHTA and CDR2 FQGTGA. The CDR3 spans 14 residues. The V gene lost 6 bases and the J gene lost 5 bases, with 16 bases spanning the gap.

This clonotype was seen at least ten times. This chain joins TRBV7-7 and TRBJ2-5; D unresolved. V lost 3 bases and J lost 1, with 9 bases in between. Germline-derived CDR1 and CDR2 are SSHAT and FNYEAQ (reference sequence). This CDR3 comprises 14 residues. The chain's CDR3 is CASSFDQSQETQYF. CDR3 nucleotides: TGTGCCAGCAGCTTCGACCAGAGCCAAGAGACCCAGTACTTC.

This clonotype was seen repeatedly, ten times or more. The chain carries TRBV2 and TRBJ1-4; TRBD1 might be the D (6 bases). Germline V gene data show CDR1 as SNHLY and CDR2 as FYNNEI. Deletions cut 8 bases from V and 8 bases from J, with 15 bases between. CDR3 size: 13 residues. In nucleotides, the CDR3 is TGTGCCAGCCGTTACAGGGTCCAGGAAAAACTGTTTTTT. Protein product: CASRYRVQEKLFF.

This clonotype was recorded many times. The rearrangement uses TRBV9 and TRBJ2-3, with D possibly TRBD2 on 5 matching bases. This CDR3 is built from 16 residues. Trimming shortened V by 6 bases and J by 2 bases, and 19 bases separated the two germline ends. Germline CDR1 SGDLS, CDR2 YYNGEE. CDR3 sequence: CASTSGLAGYTDTQYF. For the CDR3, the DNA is TGTGCCAGCACCTCCGGGTTGGCGGGTTACACAGATACGCAGTATTTT.

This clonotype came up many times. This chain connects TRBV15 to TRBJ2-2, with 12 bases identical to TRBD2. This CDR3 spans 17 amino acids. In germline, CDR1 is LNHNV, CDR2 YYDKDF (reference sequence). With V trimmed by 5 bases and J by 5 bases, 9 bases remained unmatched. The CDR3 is CATSPGLAGGVTGELFF. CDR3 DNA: TGTGCCACCAGCCCCGGCCTAGCGGGAGGGGTAACCGGGGAGCTGTTTTTT.

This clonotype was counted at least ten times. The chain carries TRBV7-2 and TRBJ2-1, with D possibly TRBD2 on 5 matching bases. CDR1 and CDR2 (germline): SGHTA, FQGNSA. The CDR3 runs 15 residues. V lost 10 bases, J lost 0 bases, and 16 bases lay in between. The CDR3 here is CATRRRGTSYNEQFF. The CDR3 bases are TGTGCCACTCGGAGGCGTGGAACCTCCTACAATGAGCAGTTCTTC.

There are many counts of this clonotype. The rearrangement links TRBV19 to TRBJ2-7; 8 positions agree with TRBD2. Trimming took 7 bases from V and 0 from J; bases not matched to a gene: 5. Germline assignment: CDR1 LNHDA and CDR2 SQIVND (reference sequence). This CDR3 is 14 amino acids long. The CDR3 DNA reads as TGTGCCAGTACCTCCGGGAGGGCCTCCTACGAGCAGTACTTC. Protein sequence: CASTSGRASYEQYF.

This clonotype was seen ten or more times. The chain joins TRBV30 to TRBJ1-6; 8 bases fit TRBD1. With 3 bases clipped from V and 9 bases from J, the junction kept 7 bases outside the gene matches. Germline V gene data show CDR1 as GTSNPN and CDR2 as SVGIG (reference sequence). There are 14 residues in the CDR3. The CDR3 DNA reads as TGTGCCTGGAGAGGACAGGGTATAAGTTCACCCCTCCACTTT. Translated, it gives CAWRGQGISSPLHF. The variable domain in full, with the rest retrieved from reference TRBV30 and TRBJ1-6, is SQTIHQWPATLVQPVGSPLSLECTVEGTSNPNLYWYRQAAGRGLQLLFYSVGIGQISSEVPQNLSASRPQDRQFILSSKKLLLSDSGFYLCAWRGQGISSPLHFGNGTRLTVT.

This CDR3 reads CASQPGLAVYNEQFF. The CDR3 DNA reads as TGTGCCAGCCAGCCGGGACTAGCGGTATACAATGAGCAGTTCTTC. The rearrangement uses TRBV25-1 and TRBJ2-1; the match to TRBD2 covers 11 bases. Looked up from germline, CDR1 is MGHDK and CDR2 is SYGVNS. V lost 8 bases, J lost 4 bases, and 7 bases stayed unmatched. The CDR3 covers 15 residues.

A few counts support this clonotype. CDR3 sequence: CASSFEETANTGELFF. The DNA of the CDR3 is TGTGCCAGCAGTTTTGAGGAGACGGCAAACACCGGGGAGCTGTTTTTT. The rearrangement joins TRBV27 to TRBJ2-2; D remains unclear. The V gene lost 3 bases and the J gene lost 2 bases, with 13 bases spanning the gap. The germline gives CDR1 MNHEY, CDR2 SMNVEV (reference sequence). The CDR3 has 16 residues.

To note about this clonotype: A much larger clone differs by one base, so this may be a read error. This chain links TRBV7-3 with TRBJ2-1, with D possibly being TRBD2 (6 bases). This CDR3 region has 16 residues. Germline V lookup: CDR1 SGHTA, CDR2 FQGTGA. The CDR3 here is CASSLWVGGEYNEQCF. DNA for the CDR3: TGTGCCAGCAGCTTATGGGTAGGAGGGGAATACAATGAGCAGTGCTTC.

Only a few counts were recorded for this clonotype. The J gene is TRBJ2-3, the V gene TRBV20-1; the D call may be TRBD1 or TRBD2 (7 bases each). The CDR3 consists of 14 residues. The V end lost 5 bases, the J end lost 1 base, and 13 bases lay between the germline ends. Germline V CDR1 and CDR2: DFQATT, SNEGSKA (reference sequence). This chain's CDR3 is CSAEGAGGTDTQYF. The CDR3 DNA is TGCAGTGCTGAGGGGGCGGGGGGCACAGATACGCAGTATTTT.

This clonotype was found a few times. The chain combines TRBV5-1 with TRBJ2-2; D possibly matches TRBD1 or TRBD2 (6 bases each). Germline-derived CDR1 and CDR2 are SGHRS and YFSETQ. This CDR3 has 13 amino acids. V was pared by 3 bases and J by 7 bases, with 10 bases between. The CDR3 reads CASSWRGDGELFF. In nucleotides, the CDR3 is TGCGCCAGCAGCTGGAGGGGGGACGGGGAGCTGTTTTTT.

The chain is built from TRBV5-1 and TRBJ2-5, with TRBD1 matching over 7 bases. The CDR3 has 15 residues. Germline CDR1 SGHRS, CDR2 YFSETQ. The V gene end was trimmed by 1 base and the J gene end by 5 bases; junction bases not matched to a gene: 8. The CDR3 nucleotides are TGCGCCAGCAGCTTGACGACAGGGTTAGGCGAGACCCAGTACTTC. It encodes CASSLTTGLGETQYF.

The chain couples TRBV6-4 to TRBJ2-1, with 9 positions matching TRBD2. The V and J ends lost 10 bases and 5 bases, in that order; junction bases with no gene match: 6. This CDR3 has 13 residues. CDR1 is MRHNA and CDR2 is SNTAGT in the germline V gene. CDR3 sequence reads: CATRLAVNNEQFF. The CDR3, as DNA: TGTGCCACCAGACTAGCGGTCAACAATGAGCAGTTCTTC.

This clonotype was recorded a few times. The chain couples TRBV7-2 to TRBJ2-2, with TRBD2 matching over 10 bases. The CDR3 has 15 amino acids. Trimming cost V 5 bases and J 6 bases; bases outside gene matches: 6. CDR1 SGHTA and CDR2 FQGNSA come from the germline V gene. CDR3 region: CASSQSGRAPGELFF. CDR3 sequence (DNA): TGTGCCAGCAGCCAAAGCGGGAGGGCCCCCGGGGAGCTGTTTTTT. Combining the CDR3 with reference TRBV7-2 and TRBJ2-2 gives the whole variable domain GAGVSQSPSNKVTEKGKDVELRCDPISGHTALYWYRQSLGQGLEFLIYFQGNSAPDKSGLPSDRFSAERTGGSVSTLTIQRTQQEDSAVYLCASSQSGRAPGELFFGEGSRLTVL.

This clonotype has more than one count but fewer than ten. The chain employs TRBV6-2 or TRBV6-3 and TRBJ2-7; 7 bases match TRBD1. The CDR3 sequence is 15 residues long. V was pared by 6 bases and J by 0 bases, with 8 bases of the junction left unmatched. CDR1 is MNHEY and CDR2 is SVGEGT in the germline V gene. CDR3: CASRPGQTISYEQYV. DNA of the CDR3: TGTGCCAGCAGGCCGGGACAGACGATCTCCTACGAGCAGTACGTC.

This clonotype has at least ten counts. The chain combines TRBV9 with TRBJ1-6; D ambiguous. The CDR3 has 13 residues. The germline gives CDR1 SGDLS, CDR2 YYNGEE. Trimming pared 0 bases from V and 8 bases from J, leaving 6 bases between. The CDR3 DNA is TGTGCCAGCAGCGTAGATGGGGATTCACCCCTCCACTTT. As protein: CASSVDGDSPLHF. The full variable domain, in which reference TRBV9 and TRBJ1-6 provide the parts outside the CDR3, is DSGVTQTPKHLITATGQRVTLRCSPRSGDLSVYWYQQSLDQGLQFLIQYYNGEERAKGNILERFSAQQFPDLHSELNLSSLELGDSALYFCASSVDGDSPLHFGNGTRLTVT.

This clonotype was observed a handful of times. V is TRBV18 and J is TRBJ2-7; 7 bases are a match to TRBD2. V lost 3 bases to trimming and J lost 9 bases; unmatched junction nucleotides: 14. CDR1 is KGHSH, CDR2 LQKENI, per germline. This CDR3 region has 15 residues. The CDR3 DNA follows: TGTGCCAGCTCACCGGGGAGGGACGGACCTCTGGGGCAGTACGTC. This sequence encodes CASSPGRDGPLGQYV.

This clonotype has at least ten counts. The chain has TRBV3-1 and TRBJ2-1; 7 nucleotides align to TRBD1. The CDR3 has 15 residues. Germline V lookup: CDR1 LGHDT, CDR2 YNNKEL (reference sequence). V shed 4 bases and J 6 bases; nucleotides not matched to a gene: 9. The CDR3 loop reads CASSLLTGFVNEQFF. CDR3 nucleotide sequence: TGTGCCAGCAGCCTATTGACAGGGTTTGTCAATGAGCAGTTCTTC.

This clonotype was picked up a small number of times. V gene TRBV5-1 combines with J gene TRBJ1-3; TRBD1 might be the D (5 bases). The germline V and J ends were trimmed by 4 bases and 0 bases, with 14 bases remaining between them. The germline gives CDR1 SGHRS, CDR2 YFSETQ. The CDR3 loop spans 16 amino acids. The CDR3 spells CASSTGTLSSGNTIYF. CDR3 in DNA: TGCGCCAGCAGCACCGGGACGTTGAGCTCTGGAAACACCATATATTTT.

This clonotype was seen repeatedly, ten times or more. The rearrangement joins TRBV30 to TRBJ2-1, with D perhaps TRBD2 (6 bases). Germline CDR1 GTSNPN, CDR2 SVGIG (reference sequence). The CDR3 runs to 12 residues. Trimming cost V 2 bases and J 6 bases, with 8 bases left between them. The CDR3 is CAWSLGSNEQFF. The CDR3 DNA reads TGTGCCTGGAGTCTCGGGAGCAATGAGCAGTTCTTC.

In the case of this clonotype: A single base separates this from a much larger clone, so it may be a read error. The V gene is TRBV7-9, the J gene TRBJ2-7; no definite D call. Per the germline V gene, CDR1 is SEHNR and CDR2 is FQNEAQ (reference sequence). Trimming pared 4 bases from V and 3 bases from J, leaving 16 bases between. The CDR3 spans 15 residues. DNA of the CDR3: TGTGCCAGCAGCTCCGCTGGAGTGCTTTTCTACGAGCAGTACTTC. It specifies CASSSAGVLFYEQYF.

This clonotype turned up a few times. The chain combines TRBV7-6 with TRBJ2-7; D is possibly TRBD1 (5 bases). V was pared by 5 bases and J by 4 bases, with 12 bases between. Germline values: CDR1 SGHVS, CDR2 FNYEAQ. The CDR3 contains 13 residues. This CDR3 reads CASSMTEQYEQYV. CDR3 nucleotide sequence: TGTGCCAGCAGCATGACAGAGCAGTACGAGCAGTACGTC.

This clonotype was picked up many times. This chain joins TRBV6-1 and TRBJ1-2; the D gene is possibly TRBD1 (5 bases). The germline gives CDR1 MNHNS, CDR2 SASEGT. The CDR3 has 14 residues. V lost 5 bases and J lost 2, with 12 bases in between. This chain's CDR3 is CASSKRRENYGYTF. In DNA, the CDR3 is TGTGCCAGCAGTAAGCGCAGGGAAAACTATGGCTACACCTTC.

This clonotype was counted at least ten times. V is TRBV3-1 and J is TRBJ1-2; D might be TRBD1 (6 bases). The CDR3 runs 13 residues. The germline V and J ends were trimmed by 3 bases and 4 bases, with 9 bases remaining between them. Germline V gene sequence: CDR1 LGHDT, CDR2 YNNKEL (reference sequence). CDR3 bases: TGTGCCAGCAGCCAGGGGGCTGGCTATGGCTACACCTTC. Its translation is CASSQGAGYGYTF.